A selection of T cell receptor beta chains follows, all from one sample in a study of cytomegalovirus exposure and HLA in healthy donors. Sequenced by immunoSEQ multiplex PCR; TCRdb stores in-frame clones only, minus some. This sample has around 150,000 clones, with 75% to 80% found just once. The sample taken for sequencing was PBMCs. These receptors were collected from a man aged 30 to 45 in good health and CMV-seronegative. Both conserved end residues are part of each CDR3. D genes are given only for firm matches. Clone size is shown for a subset of rows, as once, few, many or a class of expanded clone.

d_gene	len	abundance	v_gene	j_gene	CDR3nt	CDR3aa
NA	17	NA	TRBV9	TRBJ2-6	TGTGCCAGCAGCGCCCCCCAGGGAAGCTCTGGGGCCAACGTCCTGACTTTC	CASSAPQGSSGANVLTF
NA	15	NA	TRBV28	TRBJ2-5	TGTGCCAGCAGCTCCCCGGGGGGCAGTGGGGAGACCCAGTACTTC	CASSSPGGSGETQYF
NA	15	NA	TRBV18	TRBJ1-5	TGTGCCAGCTCCGCCAGGGTCACTGGCAATCAGCCCCAGCATTTT	CASSARVTGNQPQHF
TRBD2	19	NA	TRBV27	TRBJ2-1	TGTGCCAGCAGTTTGGGTGTTCTAGCGGGAGGGCCAGGGTACAATGAGCAGTTCTTC	CASSLGVLAGGPGYNEQFF
TRBD1	16	NA	TRBV5-4	TRBJ2-7	TGTGCCAGCAGCCAAGCCGGGACAGGGGGCCTCTACGAGCAGTACTTC	CASSQAGTGGLYEQYF
NA	13	NA	TRBV30	TRBJ1-5	TGTGCCTGGAGTTCAAAGGAGGATCAGCCCCAGCATTTT	CAWSSKEDQPQHF
NA	16	NA	TRBV11-3	TRBJ2-1	TGTGCCAGCAGCCCCCAAGGGAGCGGAATATACAATGAGCAGTTCTTC	CASSPQGSGIYNEQFF
NA	19	NA	TRBV10-2	TRBJ2-7	TGCGCCAGCAGTGAGTCGAATAAACCCCCGGGGGTGATCTCCTACGAGCAGTACTTC	CASSESNKPPGVISYEQYF
TRBD1	15	NA	TRBV6-5	TRBJ2-5	TGTGCCAGCAGTGGGTGGACAGGGAGACGAGAGACCCAGTACTTC	CASSGWTGRRETQYF
NA	14	NA	TRBV30	TRBJ2-4	TGTGCCTGGAGGGCCGGACAGCTCAAAAACATTCAGTACTTC	CAWRAGQLKNIQYF
NA	15	few	TRBV7-3	TRBJ1-1	TGTGCCAGCAGCTTAATGGGCAGGTTGAACACTGAAGCTTTCTTT	CASSLMGRLNTEAFF
NA	13	NA	TRBV30	TRBJ2-5	TGTGCCTGGGAGAGAGGGTTCGGGGAGACCCAGTACTTC	CAWERGFGETQYF
NA	14	few	TRBV6-1	TRBJ2-7	TGTGCCATTGGACGGGAGACCCTTCTTTACGAGCAGTACTTC	CAIGRETLLYEQYF
NA	13	NA	TRBV7-9	TRBJ2-7	TGTTCCAGCAGCTTAGGAGGGTCCTACGAGCAGTACTTC	CSSSLGGSYEQYF
NA	14	once	TRBV6-5	TRBJ1-1	TGTGCCAGCAGTTATGCGGTCCGGAACACTGAAGCTTTCTTT	CASSYAVRNTEAFF
TRBD2	13	few	TRBV27	TRBJ2-1	TGTGCCAGCAGTTTATGGGCGGGGGATGAGCAGTTCTTC	CASSLWAGDEQFF
TRBD2	20	NA	TRBV9	TRBJ2-1	TGTGCCAGCAGCGCCTACGGCCTTAGCGGGAGGGACGGGGGGTACAATGAGCAGTTCTTC	CASSAYGLSGRDGGYNEQFF
NA	12	NA	TRBV27	TRBJ2-1	TGTGCCACCCGGCCAGGGGGGAATGAGCAGTTCTTC	CATRPGGNEQFF
NA	14	NA	TRBV14	TRBJ2-6	TGTGCCAGCACCCCAGGGTCTGGGGCCAACGTCCTGACTTTC	CASTPGSGANVLTF
NA	14	NA	TRBV18	TRBJ1-4	TGTGCCAGCTCAGCTCGGGGGGCGGATGAAAAACTGTTTTTT	CASSARGADEKLFF
TRBD1	16	NA	TRBV6-5	TRBJ2-1	TGTGCCAGCAGTTACTCGGGCCCAGGGGGTTTTAATGAGCAGTTCTTC	CASSYSGPGGFNEQFF
NA	13	NA	TRBV6-1	TRBJ2-1	TGTGCCAGCAGGGGCAGGGGGGTCGATGAGCAGTTCTTC	CASRGRGVDEQFF
NA	14	NA	TRBV29-1	TRBJ2-1	TGCAGCGTTGGGGGTAGCGGAATTCGGAATGAGCAGTTCTTC	CSVGGSGIRNEQFF
TRBD1	14	NA	TRBV7-3	TRBJ1-2	TGTGCCAGCAGCTTATCCCGGCAGGGGGATGGCTACACCTTC	CASSLSRQGDGYTF
TRBD2	14	NA	TRBV30	TRBJ2-3	TGTGCCTGGAGTCCAGGACTAGGAACAGATACGCAGTATTTT	CAWSPGLGTDTQYF
TRBD2	16	NA	TRBV11-2	TRBJ2-2	TGTGCCAGCAGTCGATTAGCGGGGTCCTTCACCGGGGAGCTGTTTTTT	CASSRLAGSFTGELFF
TRBD2	14	NA	TRBV7-2	TRBJ2-5	TGTGCCAGCAGCCTTCGGGGGGGTGAAGAGACCCAGTACTTC	CASSLRGGEETQYF
TRBD2	15	NA	TRBV5-4	TRBJ2-7	TGTGCCAGCAGCTCGGGACTAGCGAGTACCTACGAGCAGTACTTC	CASSSGLASTYEQYF
NA	14	NA	TRBV2	TRBJ2-7	TGTGCCAGCAGTGAAATAGCTAGCAACTCCGAGCAGTACTTC	CASSEIASNSEQYF
NA	14	few	TRBV25-1	TRBJ1-5	TGTGCCAGCAGTAAAGGGGCTGGCAATCAGCCCCAGCATTTT	CASSKGAGNQPQHF
NA	14	NA	TRBV29-1	TRBJ1-1	TGCAGCGTTGGTTTTCGAGACATGAACACTGAAGCTTTCTTT	CSVGFRDMNTEAFF
TRBD1	15	NA	TRBV6-1	TRBJ1-3	TGTGCCAGTGTCGGGACAGTTTTCTCTGGAAACACCATATATTTT	CASVGTVFSGNTIYF
TRBD2	13	NA	TRBV30	TRBJ2-5	TGTGCCTTGTCTCTAGCGGGAGAAGAGACCCAGTACTTC	CALSLAGEETQYF
NA	13	NA	TRBV10-1	TRBJ2-7	TGCGCCACCTCCGACTTGGGTTTGGACGAGCAGTACTTC	CATSDLGLDEQYF
NA	14	NA	TRBV5-4	TRBJ1-2	TGTGCCAGCAGCTTGGCAGGGATCGACTATGGCTACACCTTC	CASSLAGIDYGYTF
NA	12	NA	TRBV7-9	TRBJ2-3	TGTGCCAGCAGCGACGGGGGAGATACGCAGTATTTT	CASSDGGDTQYF
TRBD2	14	NA	TRBV2	TRBJ2-1	TGTGCCAGCTTCCGCGGACTAGCGGTCAATGAGCAGTTCTTC	CASFRGLAVNEQFF
TRBD2	15	NA	TRBV7-2	TRBJ2-3	TGTGCCAGCAGCTTAGGGACTAGCCAACTGGATACGCAGTATTTT	CASSLGTSQLDTQYF
NA	12	NA	TRBV7-9	TRBJ1-2	TGTGCCAGCAGCCACAGGGATGGCGGCTACACCTTC	CASSHRDGGYTF
TRBD2	16	NA	TRBV9	TRBJ2-7	TGTGCCAGCAGCGTAAGCGGTCTAGCGGGAATCTACGAGCAGTACTTC	CASSVSGLAGIYEQYF
TRBD1	13	once	TRBV7-8	TRBJ1-3	TGTGCCAGCAGCTTAACAGGGGGAATCACCATATATTTT	CASSLTGGITIYF
NA	13	NA	TRBV30	TRBJ1-5	TGTGCCTGGAGGCAGGGGCTTGGTCAGCCCCAGCATTTT	CAWRQGLGQPQHF
TRBD2	16	NA	TRBV27	TRBJ2-7	TGTGCCAGCAGTGTTCGGGGCGGGACTAGTTACTACGAGCAGTACTTC	CASSVRGGTSYYEQYF
TRBD1	16	NA	TRBV11-2	TRBJ1-1	TGTGCCAGCAGGTATCACCCGGGACAGCCAAACACTGAAGCTTTCTTT	CASRYHPGQPNTEAFF
TRBD2	16	few	TRBV7-7	TRBJ2-3	TGTGCTAGCAGCTTAGGTCTAGCGGGAGGAGCAGATACGCAGTATTTT	CASSLGLAGGADTQYF
TRBD1	14	NA	TRBV6-1	TRBJ2-7	TGTGCCAGCAGTTATGGACAGGGGGTCTCCGAGCAGTACTTC	CASSYGQGVSEQYF
NA	13	NA	TRBV15	TRBJ2-5	TGTGCCACCAGCAGAGGCCCGGGGGAGACCCAGTACTTC	CATSRGPGETQYF
NA	12	NA	TRBV6-6	TRBJ2-7	TGTGCCAGCAGCCCAGGGTCCTACGAGCAGTACTTC	CASSPGSYEQYF
NA	17	NA	TRBV5-1	TRBJ2-2	TGCGCCAGCAGCGCAGGTGGTCCCGGGAGTACTACCGGGGAGCTGTTTTTT	CASSAGGPGSTTGELFF